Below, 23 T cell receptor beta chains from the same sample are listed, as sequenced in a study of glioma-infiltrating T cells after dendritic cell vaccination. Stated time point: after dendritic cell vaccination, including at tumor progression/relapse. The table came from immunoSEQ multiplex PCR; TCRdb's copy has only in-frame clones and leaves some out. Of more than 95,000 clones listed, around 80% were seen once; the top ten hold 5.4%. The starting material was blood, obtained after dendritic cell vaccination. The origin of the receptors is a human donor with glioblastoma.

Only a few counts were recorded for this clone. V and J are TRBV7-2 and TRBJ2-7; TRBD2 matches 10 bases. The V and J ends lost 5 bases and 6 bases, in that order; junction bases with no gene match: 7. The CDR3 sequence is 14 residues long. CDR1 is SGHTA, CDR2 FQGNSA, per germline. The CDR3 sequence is CASSGSGRAPEQYF. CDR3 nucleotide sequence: TGTGCCAGCAGCGGAAGCGGGAGGGCCCCCGAGCAGTACTTC. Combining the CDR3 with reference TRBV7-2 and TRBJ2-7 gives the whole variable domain GAGVSQSPSNKVTEKGKDVELRCDPISGHTALYWYRQSLGQGLEFLIYFQGNSAPDKSGLPSDRFSAERTGGSVSTLTIQRTQQEDSAVYLCASSGSGRAPEQYFGPGTRLTVT.

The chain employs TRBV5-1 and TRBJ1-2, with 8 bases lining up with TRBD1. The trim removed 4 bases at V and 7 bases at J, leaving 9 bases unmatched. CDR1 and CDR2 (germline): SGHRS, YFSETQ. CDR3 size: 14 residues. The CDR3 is CASSPRTGNGGYTF. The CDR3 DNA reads TGCGCCAGCAGCCCCAGGACAGGGAATGGTGGCTACACCTTC.

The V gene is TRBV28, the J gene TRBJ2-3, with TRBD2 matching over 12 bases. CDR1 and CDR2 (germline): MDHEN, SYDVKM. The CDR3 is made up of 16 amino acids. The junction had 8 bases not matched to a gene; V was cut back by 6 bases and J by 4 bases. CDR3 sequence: CASRPRLAGGPDTQYF. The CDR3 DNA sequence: TGTGCCAGCAGGCCAAGGCTAGCGGGGGGGCCAGATACGCAGTATTTT.

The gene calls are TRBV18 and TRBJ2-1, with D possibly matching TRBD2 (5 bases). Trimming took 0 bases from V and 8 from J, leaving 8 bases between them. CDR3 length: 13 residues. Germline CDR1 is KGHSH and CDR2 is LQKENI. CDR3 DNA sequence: TGTGCCAGCTCACCACCGGGAGAGGATGAGCAGTTCTTC. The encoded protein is CASSPPGEDEQFF.

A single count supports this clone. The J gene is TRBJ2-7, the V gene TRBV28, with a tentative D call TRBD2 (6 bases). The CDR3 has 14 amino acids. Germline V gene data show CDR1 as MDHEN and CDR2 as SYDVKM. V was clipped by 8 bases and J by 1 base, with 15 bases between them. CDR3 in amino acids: CASVSGTQSYEQYF. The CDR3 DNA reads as TGTGCCAGCGTCTCGGGGACTCAATCCTACGAGCAGTACTTC.

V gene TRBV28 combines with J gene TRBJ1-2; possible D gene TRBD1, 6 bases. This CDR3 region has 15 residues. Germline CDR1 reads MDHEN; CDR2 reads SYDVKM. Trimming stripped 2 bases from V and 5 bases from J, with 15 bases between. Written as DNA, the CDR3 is TGTGCCAGCAGTTTAGACCAGGTGGGGGCGTATGGCTACACCTTC. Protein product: CASSLDQVGAYGYTF.

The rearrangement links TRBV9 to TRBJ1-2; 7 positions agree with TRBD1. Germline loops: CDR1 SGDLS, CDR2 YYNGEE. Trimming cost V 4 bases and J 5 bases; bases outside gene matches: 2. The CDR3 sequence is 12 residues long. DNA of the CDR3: TGTGCCAGCAGCACACAGGGGTATGGCTACACCTTC. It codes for CASSTQGYGYTF.

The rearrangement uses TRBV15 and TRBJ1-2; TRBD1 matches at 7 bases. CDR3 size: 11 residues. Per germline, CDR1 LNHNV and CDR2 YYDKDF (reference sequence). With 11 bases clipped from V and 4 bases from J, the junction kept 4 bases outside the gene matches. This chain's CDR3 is CAAGTAYGYTF. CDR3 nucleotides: TGTGCCGCGGGGACAGCCTATGGCTACACCTTC.

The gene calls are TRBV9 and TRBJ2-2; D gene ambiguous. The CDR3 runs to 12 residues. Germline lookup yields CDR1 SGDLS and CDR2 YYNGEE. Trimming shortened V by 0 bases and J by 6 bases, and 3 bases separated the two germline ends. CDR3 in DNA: TGTGCCAGCAGCGTAGCGGCCGGGGAGCTGTTTTTT. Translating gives CASSVAAGELFF.

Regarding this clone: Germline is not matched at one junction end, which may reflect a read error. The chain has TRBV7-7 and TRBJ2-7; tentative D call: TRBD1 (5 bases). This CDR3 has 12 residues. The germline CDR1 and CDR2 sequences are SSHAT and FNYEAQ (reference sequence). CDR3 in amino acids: CASSSTGGEQYF. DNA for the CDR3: TGTGCTAGCAGCTCCACAGGCGGCGAGCAGTACTTC.

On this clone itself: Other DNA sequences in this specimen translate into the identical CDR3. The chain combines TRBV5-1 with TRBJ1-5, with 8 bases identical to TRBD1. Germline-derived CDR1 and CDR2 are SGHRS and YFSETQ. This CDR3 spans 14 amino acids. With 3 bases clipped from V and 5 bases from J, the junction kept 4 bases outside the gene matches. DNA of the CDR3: TGCGCCAGCAGCTCCGGACAGGGTGATCAGCCCCAGCATTTT. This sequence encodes CASSSGQGDQPQHF.

The CDR3, as DNA: TGTGCCAGCAACCTCCTGGGACAGGGGGGCTACGAGCAGTACTTC. This translates into CASNLLGQGGYEQYF. V and J are TRBV2 and TRBJ2-7; the match to TRBD1 covers 11 bases. The CDR3 length is 15 residues. J was trimmed by 3 bases and V by 7 bases; bases with no gene match: 8. Germline values: CDR1 SNHLY, CDR2 FYNNEI. The variable domain in full, completed from reference TRBV2 and TRBJ2-7, reads EPEVTQTPSHQVTQMGQEVILRCVPISNHLYFYWYRQILGQKVEFLVSFYNNEISEKSEIFDDQFSVERPDGSNFTLKIRSTKLEDSAMYFCASNLLGQGGYEQYFGPGTRLTVT.

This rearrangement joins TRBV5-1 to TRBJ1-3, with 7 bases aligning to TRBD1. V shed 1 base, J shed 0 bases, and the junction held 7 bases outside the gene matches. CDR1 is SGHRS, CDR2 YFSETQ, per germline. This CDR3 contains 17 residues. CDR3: CASSLTRTGNSGNTIYF. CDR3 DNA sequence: TGCGCCAGCAGCTTGACCCGGACAGGCAACTCTGGAAACACCATATATTTT.

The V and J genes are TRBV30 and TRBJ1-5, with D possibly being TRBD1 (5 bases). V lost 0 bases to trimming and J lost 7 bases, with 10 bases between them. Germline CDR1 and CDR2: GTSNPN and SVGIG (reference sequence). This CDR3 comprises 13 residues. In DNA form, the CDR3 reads TGTGCCTGGAGTGTATGGGGCAGGCAGCCCCAGCATTTT. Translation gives CAWSVWGRQPQHF.

The CDR3 region is CATSRGQGGYNEQFF. CDR3 sequence (DNA): TGTGCCACCAGCAGGGGACAGGGCGGCTACAATGAGCAGTTCTTC. The chain combines TRBV15 with TRBJ2-1; 9 nucleotides line up with TRBD1. The CDR3 covers 15 residues. J lost 3 bases, V lost 3 bases, and 3 bases had no gene match. The germline gives CDR1 LNHNV, CDR2 YYDKDF (reference sequence).

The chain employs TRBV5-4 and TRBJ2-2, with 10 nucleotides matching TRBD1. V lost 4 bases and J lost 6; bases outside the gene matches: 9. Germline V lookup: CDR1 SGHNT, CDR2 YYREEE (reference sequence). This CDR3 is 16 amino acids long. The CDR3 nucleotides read TGTGCCAGCAGCCCGACAGGGGGCGCCGTTGCCGGGGAGCTGTTTTTT. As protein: CASSPTGGAVAGELFF.

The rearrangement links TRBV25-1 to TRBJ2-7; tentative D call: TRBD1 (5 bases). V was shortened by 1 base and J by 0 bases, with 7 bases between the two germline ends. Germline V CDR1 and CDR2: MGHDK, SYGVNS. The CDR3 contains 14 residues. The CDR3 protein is CASSEWGNSYEQYF. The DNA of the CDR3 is TGTGCCAGCAGTGAATGGGGCAACTCCTACGAGCAGTACTTC.

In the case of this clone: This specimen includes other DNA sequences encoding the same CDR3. CDR3 region: CASSPDRVYGYTF. The CDR3 nucleotides read TGTGCCAGCAGTCCAGACAGGGTCTATGGCTACACCTTC. The rearrangement joins TRBV6-5 to TRBJ1-2; 7 nucleotides line up with TRBD1. Germline trimming cut 5 bases from V and 4 bases from J; bases unmatched to any gene: 4. Germline V gives CDR1 MNHEY, CDR2 SVGAGI. CDR3 length: 13 amino acids.

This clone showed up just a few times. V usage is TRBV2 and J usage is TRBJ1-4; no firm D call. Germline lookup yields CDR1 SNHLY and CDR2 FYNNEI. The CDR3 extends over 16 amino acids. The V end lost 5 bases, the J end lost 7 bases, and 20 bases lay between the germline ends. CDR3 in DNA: TGTGCCAGCAGTCCCTCTCGCCGAACCATTAGTGAAAAACTGTTTTTT. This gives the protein CASSPSRRTISEKLFF.

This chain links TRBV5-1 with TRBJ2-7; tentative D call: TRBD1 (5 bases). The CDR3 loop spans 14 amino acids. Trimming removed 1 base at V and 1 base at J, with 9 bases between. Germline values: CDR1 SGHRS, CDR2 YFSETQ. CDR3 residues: CASSLQGDSYEQYF. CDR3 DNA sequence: TGCGCCAGCAGCTTGCAAGGGGATTCCTACGAGCAGTACTTC.

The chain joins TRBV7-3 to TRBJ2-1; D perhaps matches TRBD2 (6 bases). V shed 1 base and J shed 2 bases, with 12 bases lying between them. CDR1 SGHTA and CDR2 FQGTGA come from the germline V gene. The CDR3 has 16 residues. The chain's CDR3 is CASSLNPAGTYNEQFF. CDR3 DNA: TGTGCCAGCAGCTTAAACCCAGCGGGTACCTACAATGAGCAGTTCTTC. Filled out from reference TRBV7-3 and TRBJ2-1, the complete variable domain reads GAGVSQTPSNKVTEKGKYVELRCDPISGHTALYWYRQSLGQGPEFLIYFQGTGAADDSGLPNDRFFAVRPEGSVSTLKIQRTERGDSAVYLCASSLNPAGTYNEQFFGPGTRLTVL.

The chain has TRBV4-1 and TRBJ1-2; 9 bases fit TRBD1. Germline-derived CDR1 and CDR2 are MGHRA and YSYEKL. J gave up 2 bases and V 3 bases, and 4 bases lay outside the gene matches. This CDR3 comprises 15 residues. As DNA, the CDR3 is TGCGCCAGCAGCCAGGAGACAGGGGGGAACTATGGCTACACCTTC. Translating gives CASSQETGGNYGYTF.

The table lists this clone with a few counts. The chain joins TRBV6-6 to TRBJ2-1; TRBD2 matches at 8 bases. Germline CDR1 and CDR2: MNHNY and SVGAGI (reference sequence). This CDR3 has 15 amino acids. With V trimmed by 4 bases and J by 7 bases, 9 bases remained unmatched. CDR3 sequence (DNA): TGTGCCAGCAGTTTGAGGCGGGGGGACGCGAATGAGCAGTTCTTC. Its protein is CASSLRRGDANEQFF.